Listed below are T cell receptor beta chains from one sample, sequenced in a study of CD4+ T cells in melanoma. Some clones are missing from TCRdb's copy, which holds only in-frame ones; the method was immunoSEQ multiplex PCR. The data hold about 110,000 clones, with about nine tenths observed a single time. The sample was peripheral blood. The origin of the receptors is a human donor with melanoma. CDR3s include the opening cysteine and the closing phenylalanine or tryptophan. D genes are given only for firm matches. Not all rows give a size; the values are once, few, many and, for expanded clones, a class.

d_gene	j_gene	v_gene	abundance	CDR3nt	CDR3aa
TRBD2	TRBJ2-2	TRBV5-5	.	TGTGCCAGCAGCTTGCTGCGGGAGCACGGGGAGCTGTTTTTT	CASSLLREHGELFF
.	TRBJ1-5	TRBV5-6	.	TGTGCCAGCAGCTTCCCGGGACCTGCCCATCAGCCCCAGCATTTT	CASSFPGPAHQPQHF
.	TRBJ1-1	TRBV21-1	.	TGTGCCAGCAGCTACTCGGGACACCCGAACACTGAAGCTTTCTTT	CASSYSGHPNTEAFF
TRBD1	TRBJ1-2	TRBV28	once	TGTGCCAGCAGAGTTGGGTGGACAGGCCTATATGGCTACACCTTC	CASRVGWTGLYGYTF
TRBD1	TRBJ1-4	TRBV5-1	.	TGCGCCAGCAGCCCCTTACCAGGGGGGAATGAAAAACTGTTTTTT	CASSPLPGGNEKLFF
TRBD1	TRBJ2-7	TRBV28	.	TGTGCCAGCAGCCCAGGGGGCAGCGGGTACGAGCAGTACTTC	CASSPGGSGYEQYF
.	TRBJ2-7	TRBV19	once	TGTGCCAGTAGTATAATGGGGAATCACTACGAGCAGTACTTC	CASSIMGNHYEQYF
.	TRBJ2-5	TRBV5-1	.	TGCGCCAGCGGGGCACAAGAGACCCAGTACTTC	CASGAQETQYF
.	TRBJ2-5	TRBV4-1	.	TGCGCCAGCAGCCAAAGGGGAGGAGGGGAGACCCAGTACTTC	CASSQRGGGETQYF
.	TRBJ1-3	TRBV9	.	TGTGCCAGCAGCGTAACCGGAGCTCGAAACACCATATATTTT	CASSVTGARNTIYF
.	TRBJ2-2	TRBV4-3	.	TGCGCCAGCAGCCAAGATTTGCCAGGGGTCACCGGGGAGCTGTTTTTT	CASSQDLPGVTGELFF
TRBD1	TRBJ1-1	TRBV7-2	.	TGTGCCAGCAGCTTACAACCGGGACAGGTGAACACTGAAGCTTTCTTT	CASSLQPGQVNTEAFF
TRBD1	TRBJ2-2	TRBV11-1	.	TGTGCCAGCAGCCGACAGGGATCGAACACCGGGGAGCTGTTTTTT	CASSRQGSNTGELFF
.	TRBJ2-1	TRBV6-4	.	TGTGCCAGCAGTGACTCGGAGGAGGGTGAGCAGTTCTTC	CASSDSEEGEQFF
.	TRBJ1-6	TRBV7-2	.	TGTGCCAGCAGCTTAGTGGCAGGGAGCTCCTATAATTCACCCCTCCACTTT	CASSLVAGSSYNSPLHF
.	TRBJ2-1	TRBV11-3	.	TGTGCCAGCAGCTTAGGTCCAGCGATGTATTACAATGAGCAGTTCTTC	CASSLGPAMYYNEQFF
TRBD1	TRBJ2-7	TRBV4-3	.	TGCGCCAGCAGCCAACAGGACAGGGGCGGCTACGAGCAGTACTTC	CASSQQDRGGYEQYF
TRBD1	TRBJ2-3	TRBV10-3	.	TGTGCCATCAGACCGGGACAGGGGGCCGATACGCAGTATTTT	CAIRPGQGADTQYF
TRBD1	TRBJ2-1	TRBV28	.	TGTGCCAGCAGTTACATAGGACAGGTTGACAATGAGCAGTTCTTC	CASSYIGQVDNEQFF
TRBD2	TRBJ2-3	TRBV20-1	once	TGCAGTGCTGCCTGGGGGGGGCAGTATTTT	CSAAWGGQYF
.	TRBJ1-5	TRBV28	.	TGTGCCAGCAGTTTTCTAGGGCAGCCCCAGCATTTT	CASSFLGQPQHF
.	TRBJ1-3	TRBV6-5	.	TGTGCCAGCAGTCCAACACCAGGGACGCCGGACACCATATATTTT	CASSPTPGTPDTIYF
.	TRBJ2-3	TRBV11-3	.	TGTGCCAGCAGCTTAGGCAGCCCCGGGGATACGCAGTATTTT	CASSLGSPGDTQYF
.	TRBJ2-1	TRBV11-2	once	TGTGCCAGCAGCTTACTCGGGGGGCCTTACAATGAGCAGTTCTTC	CASSLLGGPYNEQFF
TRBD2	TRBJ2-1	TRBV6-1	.	TGTGCCAGCAGTGATTCCGGGACTAGCGGGATTCTTTACAATGAGCAGTTCTTC	CASSDSGTSGILYNEQFF
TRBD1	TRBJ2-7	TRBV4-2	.	TGTGCCAGCAGCCAAGGGGATGCGGACAGGGTTTACGAGCAGTACTTC	CASSQGDADRVYEQYF
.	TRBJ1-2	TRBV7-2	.	TGTGCCAGCAGCTTCGCTCAGTATGGCTACACCTTC	CASSFAQYGYTF
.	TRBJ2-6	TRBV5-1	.	TGCGCCAGCAGCTTGGCCCCACAGGGTTCTGGGGCCAACGTCCTGACTTTC	CASSLAPQGSGANVLTF
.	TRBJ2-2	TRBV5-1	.	TGCGCCAGCAGCTTGCAGGATCGGACCGGGGAGCTGTTTTTT	CASSLQDRTGELFF
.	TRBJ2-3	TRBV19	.	TGTGCCAGTAGTTTGGGGCGCACAGATACGCAGTATTTT	CASSLGRTDTQYF
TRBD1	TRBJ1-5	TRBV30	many	TGTGCCTGGAAACAGGGGGCAAGCAATCAGCCCCAGCATTTT	CAWKQGASNQPQHF
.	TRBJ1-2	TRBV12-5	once	TGTGCTAGTGGTTTACAGGGATTATATGGCTACACCTTC	CASGLQGLYGYTF
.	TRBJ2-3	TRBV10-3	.	TGTGCCATCACTCCCGGGACCCCCACAGATACGCAGTATTTT	CAITPGTPTDTQYF
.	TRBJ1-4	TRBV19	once	TGTGCCAGCAGGACTTCCGCCGGGGAAAAACTGTTTTTT	CASRTSAGEKLFF
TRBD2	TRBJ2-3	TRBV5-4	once	TGTGCCAGCAGCCGGATGGGATTGAGCGGGGGGAGCACAGATACGCAGTATTTT	CASSRMGLSGGSTDTQYF
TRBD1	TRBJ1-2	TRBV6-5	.	TGTGCCAGCAGTCGCCGGGACAGGGATCAAGGCTACACCTTC	CASSRRDRDQGYTF
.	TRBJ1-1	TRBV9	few	TGTGCCAGCAGCTCGTCTATCTGGGGTCGCGACACTGAAGCTTTCTTT	CASSSSIWGRDTEAFF